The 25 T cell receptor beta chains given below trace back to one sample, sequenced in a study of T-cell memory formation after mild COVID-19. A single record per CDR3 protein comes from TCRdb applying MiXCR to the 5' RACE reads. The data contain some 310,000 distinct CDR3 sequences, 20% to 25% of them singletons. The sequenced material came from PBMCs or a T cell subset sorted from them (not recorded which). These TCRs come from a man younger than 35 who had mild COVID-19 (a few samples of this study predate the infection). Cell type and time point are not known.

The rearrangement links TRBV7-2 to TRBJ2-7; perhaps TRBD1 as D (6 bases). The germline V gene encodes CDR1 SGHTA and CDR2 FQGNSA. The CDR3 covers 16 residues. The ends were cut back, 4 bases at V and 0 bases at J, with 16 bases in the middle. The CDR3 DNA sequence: TGTGCCAGCAGCTACACGACAGGCCTTGGCTCCTACGAGCAGTACTTC. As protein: CASSYTTGLGSYEQYF.

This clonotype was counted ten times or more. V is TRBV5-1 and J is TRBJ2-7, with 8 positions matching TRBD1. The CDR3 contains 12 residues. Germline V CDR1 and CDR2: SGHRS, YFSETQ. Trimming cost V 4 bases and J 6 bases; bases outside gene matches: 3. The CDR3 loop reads CASSPDRGEQYF. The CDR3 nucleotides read TGCGCCAGCAGCCCTGACAGGGGCGAGCAGTACTTC.

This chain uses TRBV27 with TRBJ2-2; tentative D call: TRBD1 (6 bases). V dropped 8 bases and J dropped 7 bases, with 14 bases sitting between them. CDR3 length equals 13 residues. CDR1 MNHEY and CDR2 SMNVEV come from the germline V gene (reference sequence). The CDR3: CASCIRGIGELFF. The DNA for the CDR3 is TGTGCCAGCTGTATCAGGGGAATCGGGGAGCTGTTTTTT.

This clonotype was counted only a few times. The CDR3 DNA follows: TGTGCCAGCAGTTTCGACCTACGAGTTGGAAACACCATATATTTT. It codes for CASSFDLRVGNTIYF. The rearrangement joins TRBV28 to TRBJ1-3; D gene unclear. Trimming removed 3 bases from V and 3 bases from J, with 12 bases in between. The CDR3 consists of 15 residues. Germline values: CDR1 MDHEN, CDR2 SYDVKM.

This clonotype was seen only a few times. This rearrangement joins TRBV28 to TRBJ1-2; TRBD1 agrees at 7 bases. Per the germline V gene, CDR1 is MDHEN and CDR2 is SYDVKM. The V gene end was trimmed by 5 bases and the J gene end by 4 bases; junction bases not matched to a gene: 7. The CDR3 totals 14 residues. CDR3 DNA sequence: TGTGCCAGCAGTACGCCGGACAGGTTCTATGGCTACACCTTC. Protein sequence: CASSTPDRFYGYTF.

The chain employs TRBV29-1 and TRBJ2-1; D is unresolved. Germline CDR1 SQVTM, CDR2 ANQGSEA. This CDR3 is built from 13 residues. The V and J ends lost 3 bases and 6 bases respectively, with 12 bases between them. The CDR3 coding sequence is TGCAGCGTTGACGGCTCCAACTCCAATGAGCAGTTCTTC. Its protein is CSVDGSNSNEQFF.

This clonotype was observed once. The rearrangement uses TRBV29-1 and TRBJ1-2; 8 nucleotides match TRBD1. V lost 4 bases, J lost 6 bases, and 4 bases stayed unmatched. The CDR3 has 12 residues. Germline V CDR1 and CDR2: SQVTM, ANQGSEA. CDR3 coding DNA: TGCAGCGTTGGGGGACAGGCTCATGGCTACACCTTC. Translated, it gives CSVGGQAHGYTF.

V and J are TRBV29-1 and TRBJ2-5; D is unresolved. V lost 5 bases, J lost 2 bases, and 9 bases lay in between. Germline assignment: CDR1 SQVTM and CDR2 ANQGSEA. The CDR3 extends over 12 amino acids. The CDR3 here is CSVPRSQETQYF. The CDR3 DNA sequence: TGCAGCGTTCCGCGCTCGCAAGAGACCCAGTACTTC. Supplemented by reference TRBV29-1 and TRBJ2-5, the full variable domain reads SAVISQKPSRDICQRGTSLTIQCQVDSQVTMMFWYRQQPGQSLTLIATANQGSEATYESGFVIDKFPISRPNLTFSTLTVSNMSPEDSSIYLCSVPRSQETQYFGPGTRLLVL.

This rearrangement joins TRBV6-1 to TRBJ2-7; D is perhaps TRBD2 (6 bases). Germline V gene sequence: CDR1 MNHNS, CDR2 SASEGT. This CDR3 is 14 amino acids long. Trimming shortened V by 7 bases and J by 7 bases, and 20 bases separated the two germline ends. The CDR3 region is CASKNERGGGEQYF. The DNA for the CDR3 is TGTGCCAGCAAAAATGAGAGGGGAGGTGGGGAGCAGTACTTC.

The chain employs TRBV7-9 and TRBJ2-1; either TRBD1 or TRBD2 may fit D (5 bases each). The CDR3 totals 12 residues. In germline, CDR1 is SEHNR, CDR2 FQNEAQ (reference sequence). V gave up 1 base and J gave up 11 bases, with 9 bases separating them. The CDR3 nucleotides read TGTGCCAGCAGCTTAGGAGGGGAAAAGCAGTTCTTC. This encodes CASSLGGEKQFF.

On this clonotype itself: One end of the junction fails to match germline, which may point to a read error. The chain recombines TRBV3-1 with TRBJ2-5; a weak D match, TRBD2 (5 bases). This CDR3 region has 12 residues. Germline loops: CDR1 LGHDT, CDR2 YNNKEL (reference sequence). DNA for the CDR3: TGTGCCTGCAGCCTAGAGCGGGAGACCCAGTACTTC. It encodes CACSLERETQYF.

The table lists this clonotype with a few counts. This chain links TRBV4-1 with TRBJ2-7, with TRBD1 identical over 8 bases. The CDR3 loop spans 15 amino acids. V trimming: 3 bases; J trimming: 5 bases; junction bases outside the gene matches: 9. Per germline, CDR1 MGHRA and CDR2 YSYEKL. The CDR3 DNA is TGCGCCAGCAGCCAGGTGACAGGGGATGCCCACGAGCAGTACTTC. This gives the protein CASSQVTGDAHEQYF.

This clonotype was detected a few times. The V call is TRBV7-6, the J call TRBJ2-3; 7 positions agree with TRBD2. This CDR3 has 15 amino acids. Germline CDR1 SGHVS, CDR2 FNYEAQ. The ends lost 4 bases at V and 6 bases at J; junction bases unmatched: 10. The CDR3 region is CASSSTGGGRDTQYF. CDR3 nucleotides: TGTGCCAGCAGCTCTACTGGCGGGGGAAGGGATACGCAGTATTTT.

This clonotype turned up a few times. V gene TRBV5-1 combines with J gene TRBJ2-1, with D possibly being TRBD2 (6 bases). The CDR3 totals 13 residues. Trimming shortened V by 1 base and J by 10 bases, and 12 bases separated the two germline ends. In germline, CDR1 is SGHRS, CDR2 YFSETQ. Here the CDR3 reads CASSLRGGAEQFF. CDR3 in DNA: TGCGCCAGCAGCTTGCGCGGCGGGGCGGAGCAGTTCTTC.

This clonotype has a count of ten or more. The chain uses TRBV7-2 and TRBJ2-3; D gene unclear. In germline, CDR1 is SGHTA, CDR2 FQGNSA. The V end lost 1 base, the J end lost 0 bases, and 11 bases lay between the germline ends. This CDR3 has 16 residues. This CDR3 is CASSLDYGSSTDTQYF. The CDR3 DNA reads TGTGCCAGCAGCTTAGATTACGGCAGCAGCACAGATACGCAGTATTTT.

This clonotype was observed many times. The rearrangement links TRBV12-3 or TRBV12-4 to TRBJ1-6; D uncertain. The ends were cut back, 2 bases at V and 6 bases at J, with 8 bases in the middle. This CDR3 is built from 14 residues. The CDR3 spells CASSLPRPNSPLHF. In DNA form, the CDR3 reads TGTGCCAGCAGTTTACCAAGACCTAATTCACCCCTCCACTTT.

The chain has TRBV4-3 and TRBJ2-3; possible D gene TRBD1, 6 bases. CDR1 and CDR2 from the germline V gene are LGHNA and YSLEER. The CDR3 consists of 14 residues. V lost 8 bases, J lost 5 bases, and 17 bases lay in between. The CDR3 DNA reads TGCGCCAGCGCCTCGAGGGGGATGAGAGATACGCAGTATTTT. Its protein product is CASASRGMRDTQYF.

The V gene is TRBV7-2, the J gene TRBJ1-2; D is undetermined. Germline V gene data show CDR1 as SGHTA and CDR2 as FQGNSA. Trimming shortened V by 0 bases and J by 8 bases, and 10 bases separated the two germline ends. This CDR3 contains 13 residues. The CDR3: CASSLAVISGYTF. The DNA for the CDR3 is TGTGCCAGCAGCTTAGCGGTTATTTCGGGCTACACCTTC.

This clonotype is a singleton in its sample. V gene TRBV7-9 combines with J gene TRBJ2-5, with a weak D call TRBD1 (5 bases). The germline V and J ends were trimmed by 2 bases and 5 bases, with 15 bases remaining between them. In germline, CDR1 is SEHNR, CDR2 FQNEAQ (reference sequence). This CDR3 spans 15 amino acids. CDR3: CASSLLQGMVETQYF. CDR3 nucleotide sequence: TGTGCCAGCAGCTTACTTCAGGGAATGGTGGAGACCCAGTACTTC.

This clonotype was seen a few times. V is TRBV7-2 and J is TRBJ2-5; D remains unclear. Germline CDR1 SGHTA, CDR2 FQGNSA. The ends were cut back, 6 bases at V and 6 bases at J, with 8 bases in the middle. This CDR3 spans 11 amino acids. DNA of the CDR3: TGTGCCAGCAGGCTTAGTAAGACCCAGTACTTC. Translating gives CASRLSKTQYF. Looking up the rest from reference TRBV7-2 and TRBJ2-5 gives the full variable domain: GAGVSQSPSNKVTEKGKDVELRCDPISGHTALYWYRQSLGQGLEFLIYFQGNSAPDKSGLPSDRFSAERTGGSVSTLTIQRTQQEDSAVYLCASRLSKTQYFGPGTRLLVL.

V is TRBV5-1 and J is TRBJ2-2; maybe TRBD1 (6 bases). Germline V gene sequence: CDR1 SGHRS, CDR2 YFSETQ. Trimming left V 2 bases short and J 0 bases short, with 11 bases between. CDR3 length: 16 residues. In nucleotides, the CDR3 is TGCGCCAGCAGCTTTAGAGGGACAACGAACACCGGGGAGCTGTTTTTT. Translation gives CASSFRGTTNTGELFF.

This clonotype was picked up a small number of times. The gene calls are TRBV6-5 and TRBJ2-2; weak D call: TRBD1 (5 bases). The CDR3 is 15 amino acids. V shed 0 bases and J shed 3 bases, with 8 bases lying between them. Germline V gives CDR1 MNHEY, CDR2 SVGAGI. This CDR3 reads CASSYSGADTGELFF. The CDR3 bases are TGTGCCAGCAGTTACTCAGGGGCGGACACCGGGGAGCTGTTTTTT.

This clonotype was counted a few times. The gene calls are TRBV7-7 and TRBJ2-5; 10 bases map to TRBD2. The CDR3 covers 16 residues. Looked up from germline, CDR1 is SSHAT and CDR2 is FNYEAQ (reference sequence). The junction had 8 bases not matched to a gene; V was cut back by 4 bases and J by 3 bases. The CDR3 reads CASSSLLAGEKETQYF. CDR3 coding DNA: TGTGCCAGCAGCTCCTTGCTAGCGGGGGAGAAAGAGACCCAGTACTTC.

The CDR3 DNA reads TGTGCCAGCAGCTCCGTACACTGGGGGGCCTCCAATGAGCAGTTCTTC. It yields the protein CASSSVHWGASNEQFF. The J gene is TRBJ2-1, the V gene TRBV7-8; D possibly matches TRBD1 or TRBD2 (6 bases each). Trimming took off 4 bases at V and 6 bases at J, with 19 bases between the two ends. CDR1 SGHVS and CDR2 FQNEAQ come from the germline V gene. The CDR3 length is 16 residues.

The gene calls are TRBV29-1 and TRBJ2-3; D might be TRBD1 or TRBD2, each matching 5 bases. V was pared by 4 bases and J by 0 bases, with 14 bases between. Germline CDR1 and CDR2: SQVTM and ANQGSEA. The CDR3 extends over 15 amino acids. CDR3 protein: CSVAGQLRSTDTQYF. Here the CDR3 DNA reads TGCAGCGTTGCGGGGCAGCTCCGTAGCACAGATACGCAGTATTTT.